This TCR beta chain is from a study of technical replicates of blood from a few donors. TCRdb's table, derived via immunoSEQ multiplex PCR, lists solely in-frame clones and lacks some. Of around 72,000 clones in the sample, 91% are singletons; the top ten hold 0.3% to 0.4%. This CDR3 is built from 15 residues. Germline trimming cut 0 bases from V and 6 bases from J; bases unmatched to any gene: 9. The germline V gene encodes CDR1 GTSNPN and CDR2 SVGIG (reference sequence). The sample consisted of T cells isolated from PBMCs. This receptor was obtained from a human donor in good health. Some clones in this sample may be carry-over from other donors' samples. J is TRBJ1-1 and V is TRBV30, with TRBD1 identical over 8 bases. The CDR3 DNA sequence: TGTGCCTGGAGTGTCCAGGGGGCAGGATTGGCTGAAGCTTTCTTT. This codes for CAWSVQGAGLAEAFF. Full variable domain (remainder filled in from reference TRBV30 and TRBJ1-1): SQTIHQWPATLVQPVGSPLSLECTVEGTSNPNLYWYRQAAGRGLQLLFYSVGIGQISSEVPQNLSASRPQDRQFILSSKKLLLSDSGFYLCAWSVQGAGLAEAFFGQGTRLTVV.